This paragraph covers one T cell receptor beta chain sequence. The data derive from a study of sequential checkpoint blockade in melanoma. Treatment given: randomized to nivolumab then ipilimumab (arm A) or the reverse (arm B). Germline trimming cut 4 bases from V and 4 bases from J; bases unmatched to any gene: 7. Germline V gives CDR1 MNHGY, CDR2 SAAAGT. There are 15 residues in the CDR3. TCRdb's copy holds only in-frame clones and misses some; the assay was immunoSEQ multiplex PCR. The table lists about 7,000 clones, roughly 27% of them singletons, with about a quarter in the top ten. Sequenced here: tumor tissue (inferred from file names), sampled from a patient given nivolumab and ipilimumab in sequence. The chain couples TRBV6-8 to TRBJ2-1; 7 bases agree with TRBD2. This sequence originates from a human donor with melanoma. The CDR3 coding sequence is TGTGCCAGCAGTTCGACTAGCCACCCATACAATGAGCAGTTCTTC. Translated: CASSSTSHPYNEQFF.